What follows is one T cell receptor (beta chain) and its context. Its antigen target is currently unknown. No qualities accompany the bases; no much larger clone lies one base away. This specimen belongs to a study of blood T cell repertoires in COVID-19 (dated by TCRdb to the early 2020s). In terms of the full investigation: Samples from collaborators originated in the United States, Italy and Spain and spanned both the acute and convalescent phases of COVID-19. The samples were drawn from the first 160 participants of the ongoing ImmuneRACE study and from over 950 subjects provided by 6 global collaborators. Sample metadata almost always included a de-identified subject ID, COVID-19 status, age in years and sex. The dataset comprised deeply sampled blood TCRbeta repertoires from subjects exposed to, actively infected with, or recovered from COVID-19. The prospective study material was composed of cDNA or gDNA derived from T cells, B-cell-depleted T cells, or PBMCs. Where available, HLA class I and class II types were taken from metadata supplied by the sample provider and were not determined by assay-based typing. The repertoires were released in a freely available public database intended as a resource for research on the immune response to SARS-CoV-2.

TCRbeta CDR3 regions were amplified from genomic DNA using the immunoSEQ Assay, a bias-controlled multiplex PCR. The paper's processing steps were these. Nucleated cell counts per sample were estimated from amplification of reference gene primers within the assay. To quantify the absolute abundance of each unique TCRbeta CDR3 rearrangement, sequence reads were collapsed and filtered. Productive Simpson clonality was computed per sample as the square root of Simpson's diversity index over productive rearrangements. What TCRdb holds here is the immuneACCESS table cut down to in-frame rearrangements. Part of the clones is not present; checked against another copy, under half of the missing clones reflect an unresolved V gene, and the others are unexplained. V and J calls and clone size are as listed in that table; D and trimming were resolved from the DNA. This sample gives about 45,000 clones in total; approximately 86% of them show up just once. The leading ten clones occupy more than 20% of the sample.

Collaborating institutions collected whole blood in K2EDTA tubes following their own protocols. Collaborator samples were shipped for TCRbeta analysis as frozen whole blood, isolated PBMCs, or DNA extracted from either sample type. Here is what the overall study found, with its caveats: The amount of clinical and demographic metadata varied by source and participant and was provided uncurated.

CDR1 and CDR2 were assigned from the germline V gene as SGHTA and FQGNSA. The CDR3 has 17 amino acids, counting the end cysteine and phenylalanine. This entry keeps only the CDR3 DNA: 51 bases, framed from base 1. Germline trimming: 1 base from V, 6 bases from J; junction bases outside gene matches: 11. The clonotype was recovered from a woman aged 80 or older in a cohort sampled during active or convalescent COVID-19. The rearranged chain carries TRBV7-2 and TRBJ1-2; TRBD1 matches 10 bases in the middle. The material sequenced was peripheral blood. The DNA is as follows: TGTGCCAGCAGCTTAGAAGGGACAGGGGCCTTTAAGGATGGCTACACCTTC. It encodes CASSLEGTGAFKDGYTF.